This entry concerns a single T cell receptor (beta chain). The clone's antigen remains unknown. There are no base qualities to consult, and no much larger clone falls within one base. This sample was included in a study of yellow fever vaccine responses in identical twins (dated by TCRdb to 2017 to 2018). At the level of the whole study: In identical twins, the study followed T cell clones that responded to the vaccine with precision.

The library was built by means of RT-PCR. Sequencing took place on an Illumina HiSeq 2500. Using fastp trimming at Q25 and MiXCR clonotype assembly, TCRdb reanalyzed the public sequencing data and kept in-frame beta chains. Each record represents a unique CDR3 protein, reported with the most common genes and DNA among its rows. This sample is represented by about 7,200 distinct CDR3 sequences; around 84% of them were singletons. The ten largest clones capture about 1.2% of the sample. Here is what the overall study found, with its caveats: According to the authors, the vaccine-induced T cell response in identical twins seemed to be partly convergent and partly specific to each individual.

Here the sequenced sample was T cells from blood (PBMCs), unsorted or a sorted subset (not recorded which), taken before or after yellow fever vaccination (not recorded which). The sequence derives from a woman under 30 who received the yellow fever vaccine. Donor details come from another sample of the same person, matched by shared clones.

The CDR3 here reads CAWGTGATFEQYF. The nucleotides read TGTGCCTGGGGGACAGGAGCTACGTTCGAGCAGTACTTC. In this chain, TRBV30 is recombined with TRBJ2-7, with 8 middle bases fitting TRBD1. CDR1 and CDR2 (GTSNPN, SVGIG) derive from the germline V gene (reference sequence). From the cysteine up to the phenylalanine, the CDR3 has a length of 13 residues. The DNA shown is the 39-base CDR3, in frame from base 1. The V end gives up 5 bases and the J end 6 bases, leaving 9 bases in the junction not matched to a gene.